The clone carrying this TCR beta chain was detected a few times. Per the original data handling: For nucleated cells, counts were estimated from reference gene primer amplification. TCRdb's copy holds only in-frame clones and misses some; the assay was immunoSEQ multiplex PCR. V, J and clone size reflect that table, while D and trimming were determined from the DNA. The profile shows roughly 200,000 clones, 80% to 90% of them singletons. This sample was included in a study of blood T cell repertoires in COVID-19. Study details: COVID-19 samples collected from the United States, Italy and Spain covered acute and convalescent phases. T cells, B-cell-depleted T cells, or PBMCs supplied cDNA or gDNA.

This sequence originates from a man aged 60 to 75 with acute or convalescent COVID-19. The material sequenced was peripheral blood.

The CDR3 loop reads CASSSSRGTEAFF. The CDR3 DNA is TGTGCCAGCAGTTCCTCCCGGGGTACTGAAGCTTTCTTT. The chain recombines TRBV6-5 with TRBJ1-1; D remains unclear. Trimming took off 4 bases at V and 5 bases at J, with 11 bases between the two ends. Germline V lookup: CDR1 MNHEY, CDR2 SVGAGI. There are 13 residues in the CDR3.